This TCR beta chain was captured by sequencing in a study of graft-versus-host responses after intestinal transplantation. Study observations and caveats: High graft-versus-host to host-versus-graft clonal ratios were seen in allografts of patients with graft-donor T cell macrochimerism. Early declines in HvG clones that occurred post-transplant were associated with peak circulating GvH clone levels.

Details on this clone: Its antigen remains unknown.

The assay was immunoSEQ multiplex PCR, and TCRdb's table has in-frame clones only and misses some. The data contain about 35,000 clones, about 94% of them seen just once; the ten biggest clones take up roughly 23%. The sequencing here drew on unstimulated CD8+ T cells sorted from spleen or lymph node cells, taken before transplant. The source is a human donor who was the organ donor for an intestinal transplant.

The CDR3 loop reads CASSQVPTGGGGEAFF. In DNA, the CDR3 is TGCGCCAGCAGCCAAGTACCTACAGGGGGCGGGGGTGAAGCTTTCTTT. The chain combines TRBV4-3 with TRBJ1-1; 9 positions match TRBD1. V lost 1 base to trimming and J lost 7 bases; unmatched junction nucleotides: 10. The germline V gene encodes CDR1 LGHNA and CDR2 YSLEER. The CDR3 is made up of 16 amino acids.